The present TCR beta chain was sequenced within a study of blood T cells in healthy people across ages. Healthy Russian Caucasian donors spanned ages about 6 to 100 years. PCR was performed a second time for about 7 to 11 cycles using a sample-barcoded 5' primer and a J-beta primer mix. A template-switch adaptor with 12 random nucleotides tagged each cDNA molecule. TCRdb reprocessed the 5' RACE reads with MiXCR, giving one entry per CDR3 protein. This table has fewer than 2,000,000 distinct CDR3 sequences, roughly 43% appearing once. This CDR3 is 15 amino acids long. Germline CDR1 SQVTM, CDR2 ANQGSEA. J gave up 10 bases and V 6 bases, and 19 bases lay outside the gene matches.

This sequence originates from a human donor in good health. Sequencing used blood. V is TRBV29-1 and J is TRBJ2-5, with 8 bases matching TRBD1. The CDR3 region is CSVDGLETGDIDQYF. CDR3 sequence (DNA): TGCAGCGTCGACGGATTAGAGACAGGGGATATAGACCAGTACTTC.